The rows below give T cell receptor beta chains drawn from one sample of a study of CD8 T cells in ankylosing spondylitis. One entry per CDR3 protein, called by TCRdb with MiXCR from the 5' RACE reads. Of roughly 200,000 distinct CDR3 sequences listed, 9.5% to 15% are singletons. Source material: blood, either unsorted or a sorted T cell fraction (not recorded which). The source of these receptors is a male donor with ankylosing spondylitis or in good health (not recorded which). CDR3s include the opening cysteine and the closing phenylalanine or tryptophan. A D gene is named only where the DNA matches it firmly. The size field is filled for only some rows; it gives once, few, many or a size class.

abundance	d_gene	j_gene	v_gene	CDR3nt	CDR3aa
many	NA	TRBJ1-4	TRBV5-1	TGCGCCAGCAGCTTGGAGCGGTATAATGAAAAACTGTTTTTT	CASSLERYNEKLFF
few	NA	TRBJ2-1	TRBV15	TGTGCCACCAGGGTGGGGGCCTTCTCCTACAATGAGCAGTTCTTC	CATRVGAFSYNEQFF
few	TRBD1	TRBJ2-3	TRBV12-3/TRBV12-4	TGTGCCAGCAGCCCCACAGGGGGCAGAACAGATACGCAGTATTTT	CASSPTGGRTDTQYF
NA	TRBD1	TRBJ1-2	TRBV12-3/TRBV12-4	TGTGCCAGCAGCGGAGGACAGGGGACCTATGGCTACACCTTC	CASSGGQGTYGYTF
many	TRBD2	TRBJ2-1	TRBV12-3/TRBV12-4	TGTGCCAGCAGTTTCGGGACTAGCGGGAGTTGGGAGCAGTTCTTC	CASSFGTSGSWEQFF
NA	TRBD1	TRBJ2-7	TRBV20-1	TGCAGTGCCCCCCGGACAGGTTACGGGACCTACGAGCAGTACTTC	CSAPRTGYGTYEQYF
NA	TRBD2	TRBJ2-1	TRBV20-1	TGCAGTGCCCGGACTAGCGTGACCTCCTACAATGAGCAGTTCTTC	CSARTSVTSYNEQFF
NA	NA	TRBJ2-1	TRBV5-5	TGTGCCAGCAGCTCTGACAATGAGCAGTTCTTC	CASSSDNEQFF
few	TRBD2	TRBJ2-7	TRBV20-1	TGCAGTGGAAGACTAGCGGGAGGCCCCGAGCAGTACTTC	CSGRLAGGPEQYF
many	NA	TRBJ1-1	TRBV29-1	TGCACTACACGCGGGGGGAACACTGAAGCTTTCTTT	CTTRGGNTEAFF
few	TRBD1	TRBJ2-7	TRBV30	TGTGCCTGGACCGCCAGCGGACAGGGGGACGAGCAGTACTTC	CAWTASGQGDEQYF
NA	NA	TRBJ2-7	TRBV7-9	TGTGCCAGCAGCTTAGCCCACGGCTACGAGCAGTACTTC	CASSLAHGYEQYF
few	TRBD2	TRBJ2-1	TRBV29-1	TGCAGCGTTGAAGCGGCGACTAGCGGGAGGAATGAGCAGTTCTTC	CSVEAATSGRNEQFF
NA	NA	TRBJ2-7	TRBV2	TGTGCCAGCAGTGAACACTCCTACGAGCAGTACTTC	CASSEHSYEQYF
once	NA	TRBJ1-6	TRBV7-8	TGTGCCAGCAAGGGGGGGGGAGGATCCTATAATTCACCCCTCCACTTT	CASKGGGGSYNSPLHF
NA	TRBD1	TRBJ1-4	TRBV25-1	TGTGCCAGCAGTCCCCCGGGACAGGGACATGAAAAACTGTTTTTT	CASSPPGQGHEKLFF
few	TRBD2	TRBJ2-3	TRBV11-2	TGTGCCAGCAGCTCCCTACAACTAGCGCCTAGCACAGATACGCAGTATTTT	CASSSLQLAPSTDTQYF
many	TRBD2	TRBJ2-5	TRBV25-1	TGTGCCAGCACCCTACCGGGGGGGCAAGAGACCCAGTACTTC	CASTLPGGQETQYF
few	TRBD1	TRBJ2-7	TRBV29-1	TGCAGCGTTGCTAAAACAGGGGGGTACGAGCAGTACTTC	CSVAKTGGYEQYF
NA	NA	TRBJ2-7	TRBV7-9	TGTGCCATCAAAGATGACGACCACGACTACGAGCAGTACTTC	CAIKDDDHDYEQYF
few	TRBD2	TRBJ2-5	TRBV6-1	TGTGCCAGCAGTGAACTGATCGGGGGAGGGGAAGAGACCCAGTACTTC	CASSELIGGGEETQYF
few	NA	TRBJ2-7	TRBV21-1	TGTGCCAGCAGCAACTGGGGCATTAGGGACTTC	CASSNWGIRDF
few	NA	TRBJ1-1	TRBV5-6	TGTGCCAGCAGCTTGCGGACGGTGAACACTGAAGCTTTCTTT	CASSLRTVNTEAFF
few	TRBD2	TRBJ2-1	TRBV27	TGTGCCAGCAGTTCCCCACTAGCGGGGGGACGGTATGAGCAGTTCTTC	CASSSPLAGGRYEQFF
NA	TRBD2	TRBJ2-2	TRBV7-2	TGTGCCAGCAGCTTTGGACTAGCGCCCACCGGGGAGCTGTTTTTT	CASSFGLAPTGELFF
NA	NA	TRBJ1-5	TRBV7-9	TGTGCCAGCAGCTTCGGGGCCCGAGAACTCCAGCATTTT	CASSFGARELQHF
NA	TRBD1	TRBJ2-7	TRBV15	TGTGCCACCAGCAGGAACAGGGGGGCCGGCTACGAGCAGTACTTC	CATSRNRGAGYEQYF
NA	TRBD1	TRBJ2-3	TRBV7-2	TGTGCCAGCAGCTTAAACGCCGGGACAGGTAGCACAGATACGCAGTATTTT	CASSLNAGTGSTDTQYF
NA	TRBD2	TRBJ2-3	TRBV3-1	TGTGCCAGCAGCCAAGGCGGGGGACTAGAGGGGGATACGCAGTATTTT	CASSQGGGLEGDTQYF
NA	NA	TRBJ2-3	TRBV3-1	TGTGCCAGCAGCCAAGACCCCCCTGCAGATACGCAGTATTTT	CASSQDPPADTQYF
few	NA	TRBJ2-1	TRBV5-1	TGCGCCAGCAGCTTGATGTCCTACAATGAGCAGTTCTTC	CASSLMSYNEQFF
few	NA	TRBJ1-2	TRBV29-1	TGCAGCGTTGAAGTCATACAGGGCGGTGGCTACACCTTC	CSVEVIQGGGYTF
NA	NA	TRBJ2-7	TRBV12-3/TRBV12-4	TGTGCCAGCAGTGGACCGGGGGACGAGCAGTACTTC	CASSGPGDEQYF
NA	TRBD2	TRBJ2-3	TRBV27	TGTGCCAGCAGTTCGACTAGCGGGAGCAGCACAGATACGCAGTATTTT	CASSSTSGSSTDTQYF
few	TRBD1	TRBJ1-2	TRBV19	TGTGCCAGTAGTTTCGAGACAGGGACCTATGGCTACACCTTC	CASSFETGTYGYTF
few	NA	TRBJ2-7	TRBV30	TGTGCCTGGGAAGGGGGGACAATCTACGAGCAGTACTTC	CAWEGGTIYEQYF
few	TRBD1	TRBJ1-2	TRBV7-9	TGTGCCAGCAGCGGGGACAGAAAACACTATGGCTACACCTTC	CASSGDRKHYGYTF
NA	NA	TRBJ2-1	TRBV4-1	TGCGCCAGCAGCCAAGAGTTGATTTACTTCCGGACAGCCTCCTACAATGAGCAGTTCTTC	CASSQELIYFRTASYNEQFF
NA	NA	TRBJ2-7	TRBV7-8	TGTGCCAGCAGCTTAGTTGGCAGGAATACCCCCTACGAGCAGTACTTC	CASSLVGRNTPYEQYF
many	TRBD1	TRBJ1-5	TRBV19	TGTGCCAGTAGTACCTGGACAGGGGATCAGCCCCAGCATTTT	CASSTWTGDQPQHF
many	NA	TRBJ2-7	TRBV7-9	TGTGCCAGCAGCTTCGGGAGTCGTTCCGGCTACGAGCAGTACTTC	CASSFGSRSGYEQYF
NA	NA	TRBJ2-2	TRBV11-2	TGTGCCAGCAGCTCCTTCGTGGCCGGGGAGCTGTTTTTT	CASSSFVAGELFF
NA	NA	TRBJ2-3	TRBV3-1	TGTGCCAGCAGCCAAGGCCCGCATTTCACAGATACGCAGTATTTT	CASSQGPHFTDTQYF
NA	NA	TRBJ2-5	TRBV12-5	TGTGCTAGTGGGGGGGCCACACAAGAGACCCAGTACTTC	CASGGATQETQYF
many	TRBD2	TRBJ2-3	TRBV7-9	TGTGCCAGCAGCTTTGGACTAGCGGGAGACACAGATACGCAGTATTTT	CASSFGLAGDTDTQYF
few	NA	TRBJ1-2	TRBV6-1	TGTGCCAGCAGCCAGCGAGGGCAGAACTATGGCTACACCTTC	CASSQRGQNYGYTF
NA	TRBD2	TRBJ2-7	TRBV5-1	TGCGCCAGCAGCGTGGGACTAGCGGGAGGTCAATACGAGCAGTACTTC	CASSVGLAGGQYEQYF
few	NA	TRBJ2-7	TRBV2	TGTGCCAGCAGGTCGGAGACAACCGACTATGACGAGCAGTACTTC	CASRSETTDYDEQYF
NA	TRBD2	TRBJ2-1	TRBV6-4	TGTGCCAGCAGTGAAGGGACTAGCTCCTACAATGAGCAGTTCTTC	CASSEGTSSYNEQFF
many	NA	TRBJ2-2	TRBV20-1	TGCAGTGCCCAAAGGCCCCTAGGCACCGGGGAGCTGTTTTTT	CSAQRPLGTGELFF
few	NA	TRBJ2-5	TRBV4-1	TGCGCCAGCAGCCAAGCCTTTATTCGAGGGGGGCAAGAGACCCAGTACTTC	CASSQAFIRGGQETQYF
few	NA	TRBJ2-1	TRBV12-3/TRBV12-4	TGTGCCAGCAGTTGCGTCTCACAAGAGGAGTTCTTC	CASSCVSQEEFF
few	TRBD1	TRBJ2-7	TRBV11-2	TGTGCCAGCAGCTTCACAGGGGGCGGGCCCGGAGACGAGCAGTACTTC	CASSFTGGGPGDEQYF
NA	TRBD2	TRBJ2-7	TRBV7-9	TGTGCCAGCAGCTTAGATGAAAGCGGGAGGGCCGTCTACGAGCAGTACTTC	CASSLDESGRAVYEQYF
NA	NA	TRBJ1-1	TRBV2	TGTGCCAGCAGCAAAATGGGTGGGAACACTGAAGCTTTCTTT	CASSKMGGNTEAFF
few	NA	TRBJ2-1	TRBV4-1	TGCGCCAGCAGCCAAGTTTCGTACCATCACGAGCAGTTCTTC	CASSQVSYHHEQFF
NA	TRBD1	TRBJ2-1	TRBV6-1	TGTGCCAGCAGGGACAGGGTTAGGGGTGAGCAGTTCTTC	CASRDRVRGEQFF